Sequencing of this T cell receptor beta chain was carried out in a study of T cell repertoires in cytomegalovirus infection. Looking at the study overall: HLA-B-restricted CMV epitopes that are well studied, plus recently identified HLA-C-restricted ones, were used by the study. CMV infection and matching HLA type were both indicated by public TCR beta signatures. Study observations and caveats: HLA-C-restricted CMV-specific TCR beta clonotypes were dominant in the ex vivo response.

As to this clonotype: Its target is not known. The junction differs from germline at one of its ends, possibly a read error.

TCRdb processed the reads anew with MiXCR; each CDR3 protein has one entry. The table includes approximately 730,000 distinct CDR3 sequences, approximately 33% detected once. The CDR3 totals 15 residues. CDR1 and CDR2 (germline): ENHRY, SYGVKD. The origin of this receptor is a human donor in good health (CMV status not recorded). Some clones in this sample may be carry-over from other donors' samples. This chain joins TRBV10-3 and TRBJ2-5; D might be TRBD1 (6 bases). The material sequenced was cultured PBMCs, taken from culture after CMV antigen stimulation. CDR3 nucleotide sequence: TGTGCCACCAGTACGCCCGACAGGAACCAAGAGACCCAGTACTTC. This translates into CATSTPDRNQETQYF.